This TCR beta chain was documented in a study of blood T cell repertoires in COVID-19. Study-level background: Acute-phase and convalescent COVID-19 samples originated in the United States, Italy and Spain. PBMCs, B-cell-depleted T cells, or T cells were the source of the cDNA or gDNA that made up the material.

Authors' analysis steps: Using reference gene primer amplification, nucleated cell counts were estimated. Some clones are missing from TCRdb's copy, which holds only in-frame ones; the method was immunoSEQ multiplex PCR. The DNA gave D and trimming, while V, J and clone size come from that table. The data show around 250,000 clones, around four fifths seen once. The specimen sequenced was peripheral blood. This TCR came from a man in his sixties who had recovered from COVID-19.

For the CDR3, the DNA is TGTGCCAGCAGTGAATTCTGGGACAGGGGCTACGAGCAGTACTTC. Translation gives CASSEFWDRGYEQYF. The V call is TRBV6-1, the J call TRBJ2-7; 10 bases map to TRBD1. CDR3 length: 15 residues. Germline CDR1 is MNHNS and CDR2 is SASEGT. V was pared by 2 bases and J by 3 bases, with 4 bases of the junction left unmatched.